The entry below gives a single T cell receptor beta chain sequence along with its context. Its specificity is unknown. PCR employed 60 Vbeta and 13 Jbeta primers. Sequenced by immunoSEQ multiplex PCR; TCRdb stores in-frame clones only, minus some. The sample has fewer than 200,000 clones, over 65% seen once. This sample was included in a study of cytomegalovirus exposure and HLA in healthy donors. Findings of the study overall: The study labeled more than 150 TCR beta chains cytomegalovirus-associated. A highly shared variant cluster was judged a likely technical artifact.

The V and J ends lost 1 base and 6 bases, in that order; junction bases with no gene match: 1. The germline V gene encodes CDR1 SGHNT and CDR2 YENEEA. The CDR3 runs to 15 residues. This TCR came from a female donor in good health and CMV-seronegative. The chain employs TRBV11-3 and TRBJ2-2; 11 nucleotides align to TRBD2. Sequenced sample: PBMCs. The CDR3 DNA sequence: TGTGCCAGCAGCTTAGCTAGCGGGGGGCCCGGGGAGCTGTTTTTT. It codes for CASSLASGGPGELFF.